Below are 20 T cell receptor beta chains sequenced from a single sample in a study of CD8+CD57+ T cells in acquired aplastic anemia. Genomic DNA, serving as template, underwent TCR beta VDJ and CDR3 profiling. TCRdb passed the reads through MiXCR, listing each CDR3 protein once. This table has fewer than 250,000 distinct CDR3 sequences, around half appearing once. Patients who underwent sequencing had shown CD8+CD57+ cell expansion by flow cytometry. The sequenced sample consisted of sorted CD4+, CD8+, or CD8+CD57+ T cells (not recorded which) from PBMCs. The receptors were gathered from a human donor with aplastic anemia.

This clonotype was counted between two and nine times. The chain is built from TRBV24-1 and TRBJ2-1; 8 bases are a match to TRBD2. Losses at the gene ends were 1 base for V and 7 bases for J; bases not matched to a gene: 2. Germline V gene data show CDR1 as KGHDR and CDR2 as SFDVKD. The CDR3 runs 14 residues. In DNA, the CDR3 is TGTGCCACCAGTGATTTAGGGACTAGAAATGAGCAGTTCTTC. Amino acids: CATSDLGTRNEQFF.

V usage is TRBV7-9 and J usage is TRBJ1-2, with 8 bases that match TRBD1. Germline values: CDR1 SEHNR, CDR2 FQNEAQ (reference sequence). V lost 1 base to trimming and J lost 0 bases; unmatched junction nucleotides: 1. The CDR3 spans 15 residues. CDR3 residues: CASSLGTGSNYGYTF. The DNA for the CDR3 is TGTGCCAGCAGCTTAGGGACAGGGTCTAACTATGGCTACACCTTC. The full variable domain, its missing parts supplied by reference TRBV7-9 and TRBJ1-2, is DTGVSQNPRHKITKRGQNVTFRCDPISEHNRLYWYRQTLGQGPEFLTYFQNEAQLEKSRLLSDRFSAERPKGSFSTLEIQRTEQGDSAMYLCASSLGTGSNYGYTFGSGTRLTVV.

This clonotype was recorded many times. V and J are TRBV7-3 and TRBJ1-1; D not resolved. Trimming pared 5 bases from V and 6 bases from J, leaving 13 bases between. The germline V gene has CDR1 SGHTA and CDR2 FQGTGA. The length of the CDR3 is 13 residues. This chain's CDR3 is CASSPVDTSEAFF. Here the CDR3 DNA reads TGTGCCAGCAGCCCCGTAGATACATCTGAAGCTTTCTTT.

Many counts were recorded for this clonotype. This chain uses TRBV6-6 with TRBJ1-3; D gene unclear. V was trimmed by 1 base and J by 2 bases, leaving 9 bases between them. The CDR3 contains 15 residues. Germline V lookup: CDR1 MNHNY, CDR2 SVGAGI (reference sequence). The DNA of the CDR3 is TGTGCCAGCAGTTACTTGGAGGGAACTGGAAACACCATATATTTT. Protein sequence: CASSYLEGTGNTIYF.

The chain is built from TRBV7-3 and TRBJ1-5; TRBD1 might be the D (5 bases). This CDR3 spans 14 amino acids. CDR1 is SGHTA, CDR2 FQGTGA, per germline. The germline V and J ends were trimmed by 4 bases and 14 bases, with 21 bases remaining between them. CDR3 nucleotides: TGTGCCAGCAGCTCCCCGGGACTAGCTAGCTACGAGCATTTT. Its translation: CASSSPGLASYEHF.

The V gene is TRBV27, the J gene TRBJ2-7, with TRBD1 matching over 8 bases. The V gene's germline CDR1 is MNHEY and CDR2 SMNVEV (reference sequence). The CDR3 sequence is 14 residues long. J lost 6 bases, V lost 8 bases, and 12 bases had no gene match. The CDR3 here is CASGPGQELFEQYF. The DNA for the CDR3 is TGTGCCAGCGGCCCGGGACAGGAATTATTCGAGCAGTACTTC.

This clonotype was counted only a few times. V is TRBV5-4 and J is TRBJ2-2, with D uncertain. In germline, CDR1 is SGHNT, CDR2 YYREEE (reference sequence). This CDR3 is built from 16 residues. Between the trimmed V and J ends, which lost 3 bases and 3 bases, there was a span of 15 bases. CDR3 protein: CASSSSLTADTGELFF. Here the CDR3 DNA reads TGTGCCAGCAGCTCGTCCCTAACGGCAGACACCGGGGAGCTGTTTTTT. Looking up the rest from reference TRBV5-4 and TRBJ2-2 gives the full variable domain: ETGVTQSPTHLIKTRGQQVTLRCSSQSGHNTVSWYQQALGQGPQFIFQYYREEENGRGNFPPRFSGLQFPNYSSELNVNALELDDSALYLCASSSSLTADTGELFFGEGSRLTVL.

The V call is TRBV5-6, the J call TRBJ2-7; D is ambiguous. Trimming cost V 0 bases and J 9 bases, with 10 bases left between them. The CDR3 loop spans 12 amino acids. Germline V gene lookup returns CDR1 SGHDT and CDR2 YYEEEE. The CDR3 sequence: CASSLGTFGQYV. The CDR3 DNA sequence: TGTGCCAGCAGCTTGGGGACCTTCGGGCAGTACGTC.

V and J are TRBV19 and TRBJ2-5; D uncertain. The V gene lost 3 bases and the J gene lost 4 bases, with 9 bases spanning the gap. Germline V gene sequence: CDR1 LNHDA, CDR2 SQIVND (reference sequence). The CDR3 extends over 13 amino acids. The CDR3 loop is CASSITWGETQYF. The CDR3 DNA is TGTGCCAGTAGTATCACCTGGGGAGAGACCCAGTACTTC.

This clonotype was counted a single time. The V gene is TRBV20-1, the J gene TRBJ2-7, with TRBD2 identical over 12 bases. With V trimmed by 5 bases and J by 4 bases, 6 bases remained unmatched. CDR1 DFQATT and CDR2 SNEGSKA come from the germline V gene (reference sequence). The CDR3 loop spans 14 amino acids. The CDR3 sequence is CSASSGRERYEQYF. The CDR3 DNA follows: TGCAGTGCTTCTAGCGGGAGGGAGAGGTACGAGCAGTACTTC.

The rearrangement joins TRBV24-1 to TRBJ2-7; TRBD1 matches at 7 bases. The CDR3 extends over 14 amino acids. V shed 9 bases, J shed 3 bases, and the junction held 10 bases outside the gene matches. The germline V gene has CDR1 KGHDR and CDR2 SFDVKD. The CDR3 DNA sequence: TGTGCCACCTTAATTCAGGGACAGAACTACGAGCAGTACTTC. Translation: CATLIQGQNYEQYF.

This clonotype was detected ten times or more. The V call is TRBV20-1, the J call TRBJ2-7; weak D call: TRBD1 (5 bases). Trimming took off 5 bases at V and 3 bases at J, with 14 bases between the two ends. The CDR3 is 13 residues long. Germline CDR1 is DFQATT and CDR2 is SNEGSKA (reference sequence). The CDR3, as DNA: TGCAGTGCTGGCCCCCAGGGTAACTACGAGCAGTACTTC. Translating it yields CSAGPQGNYEQYF.

The CDR3 DNA reads as TGTGCCACCAGTGACCAGGGACAGTCGGGGGATGAGCAGTTCTTC. Translated, it gives CATSDQGQSGDEQFF. The chain is built from TRBV24-1 and TRBJ2-1; tentatively, D is TRBD1 (7 bases). V shed 4 bases and J shed 8 bases, with 17 bases lying between them. The germline V gene encodes CDR1 KGHDR and CDR2 SFDVKD. CDR3 size: 15 residues.

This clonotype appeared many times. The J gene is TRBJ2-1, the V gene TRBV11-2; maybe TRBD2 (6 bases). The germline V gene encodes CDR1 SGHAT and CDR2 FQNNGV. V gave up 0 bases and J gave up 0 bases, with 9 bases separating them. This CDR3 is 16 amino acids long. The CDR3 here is CASSLDVTSSYNEQFF. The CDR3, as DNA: TGTGCCAGCAGCTTAGACGTGACTAGCTCCTACAATGAGCAGTTCTTC.

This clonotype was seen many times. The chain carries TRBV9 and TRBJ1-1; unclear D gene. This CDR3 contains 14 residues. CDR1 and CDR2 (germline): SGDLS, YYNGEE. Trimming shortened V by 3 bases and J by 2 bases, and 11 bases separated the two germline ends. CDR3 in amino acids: CASSALAENTEAFF. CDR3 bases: TGTGCCAGCAGCGCCCTGGCAGAAAACACTGAAGCTTTCTTT.

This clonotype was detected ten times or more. The DNA of the CDR3 is TGCGCCAGCAGGGGTCGTTCCGGGCTTGGCTACACCTTC. Amino acids: CASRGRSGLGYTF. The V call is TRBV5-1, the J call TRBJ1-2, with D uncertain. V gave up 5 bases and J gave up 7 bases, with 15 bases separating them. Germline-derived CDR1 and CDR2 are SGHRS and YFSETQ. The CDR3 has 13 residues.

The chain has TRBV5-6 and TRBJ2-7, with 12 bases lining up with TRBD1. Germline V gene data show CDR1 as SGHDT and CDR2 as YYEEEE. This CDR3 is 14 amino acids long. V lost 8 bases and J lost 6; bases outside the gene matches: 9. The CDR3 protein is CASKRGQGAREQYF. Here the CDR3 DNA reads TGTGCCAGTAAGAGGGGACAGGGGGCGCGCGAGCAGTACTTC.

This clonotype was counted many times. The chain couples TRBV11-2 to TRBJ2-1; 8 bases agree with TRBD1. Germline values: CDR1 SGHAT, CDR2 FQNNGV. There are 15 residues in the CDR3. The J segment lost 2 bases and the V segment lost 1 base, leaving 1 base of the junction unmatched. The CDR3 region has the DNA TGTGCCAGCAGCTTAGGGACAGGGACCTACAATGAGCAGTTCTTC. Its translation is CASSLGTGTYNEQFF.

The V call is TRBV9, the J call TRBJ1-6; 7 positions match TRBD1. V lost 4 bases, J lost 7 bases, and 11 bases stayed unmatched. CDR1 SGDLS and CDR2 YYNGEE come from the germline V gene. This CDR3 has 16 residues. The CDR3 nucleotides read TGTGCCAGCAGCACCTTCGACAGGGTGGGGAATTCACCCCTCCACTTT. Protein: CASSTFDRVGNSPLHF. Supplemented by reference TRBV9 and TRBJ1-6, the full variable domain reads DSGVTQTPKHLITATGQRVTLRCSPRSGDLSVYWYQQSLDQGLQFLIQYYNGEERAKGNILERFSAQQFPDLHSELNLSSLELGDSALYFCASSTFDRVGNSPLHFGNGTRLTVT.

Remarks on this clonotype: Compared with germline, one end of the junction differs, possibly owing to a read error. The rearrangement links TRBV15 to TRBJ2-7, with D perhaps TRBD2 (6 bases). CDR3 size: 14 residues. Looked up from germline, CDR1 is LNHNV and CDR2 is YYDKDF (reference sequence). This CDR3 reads CATSVRGRTHEQHF. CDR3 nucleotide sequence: TGTGCCACCAGTGTCCGTGGGAGGACCCACGAGCAGCACTTC.